This record concerns one TCR beta chain sequence. Its target is not known. 5'RACE with constant-segment primers built TCRalpha and TCRbeta cDNA libraries with UMIs. TCRdb passed the 5' RACE reads through MiXCR, listing each CDR3 protein once. This table has 300,000 to 400,000 distinct CDR3 sequences, approximately 13% appearing once. The CDR3 extends over 14 amino acids. Germline lookup yields CDR1 MGHRA and CDR2 YSYEKL. Trimming pared 3 bases from V and 2 bases from J, leaving 9 bases between. This record comes from a study of T-cell memory formation after mild COVID-19. Across the study: Largely, TCR clusters stayed within a single donor.

Findings and limits, study-wide: There was a balanced CD4/CD8 profile in clones contracting day 15 to 85, and later expanders leaned CD4+. Shrinking CD4+ clones were chiefly CM and EM; CD8+ ones were chiefly EMRA.

Sequencing was done on a sample of PBMCs or a T cell subset sorted from them (not recorded which). This chain uses TRBV4-1 with TRBJ2-3; a possible D gene is TRBD2 (5 bases). The receptor's source is a man between 18 and 35 years old who had mild COVID-19 (a few samples of this study predate the infection). Cell type and time point are not known. The CDR3 loop reads CASSQFRDTDTQYF. The CDR3 nucleotides are TGCGCCAGCAGCCAGTTTCGGGACACAGATACGCAGTATTTT.